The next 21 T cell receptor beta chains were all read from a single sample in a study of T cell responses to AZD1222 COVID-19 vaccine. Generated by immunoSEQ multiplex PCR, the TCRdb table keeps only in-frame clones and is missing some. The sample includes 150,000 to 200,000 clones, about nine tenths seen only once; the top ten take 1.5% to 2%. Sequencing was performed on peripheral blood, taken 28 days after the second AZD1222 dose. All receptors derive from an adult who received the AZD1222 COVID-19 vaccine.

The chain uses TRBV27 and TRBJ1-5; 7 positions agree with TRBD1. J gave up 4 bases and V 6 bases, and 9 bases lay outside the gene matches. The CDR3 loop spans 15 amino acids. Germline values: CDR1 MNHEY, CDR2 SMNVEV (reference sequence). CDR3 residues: CASSYTRQGNQPQHF. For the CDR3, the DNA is TGTGCCAGCAGCTATACTCGACAGGGTAATCAGCCCCAGCATTTT.

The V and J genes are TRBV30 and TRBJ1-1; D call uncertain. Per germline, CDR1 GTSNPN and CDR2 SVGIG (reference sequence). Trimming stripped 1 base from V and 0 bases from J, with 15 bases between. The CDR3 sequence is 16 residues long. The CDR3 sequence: CAWSAPGSYMNTEAFF. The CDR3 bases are TGTGCCTGGAGTGCCCCGGGCAGTTACATGAACACTGAAGCTTTCTTT. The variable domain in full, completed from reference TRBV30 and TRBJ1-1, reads SQTIHQWPATLVQPVGSPLSLECTVEGTSNPNLYWYRQAAGRGLQLLFYSVGIGQISSEVPQNLSASRPQDRQFILSSKKLLLSDSGFYLCAWSAPGSYMNTEAFFGQGTRLTVV.

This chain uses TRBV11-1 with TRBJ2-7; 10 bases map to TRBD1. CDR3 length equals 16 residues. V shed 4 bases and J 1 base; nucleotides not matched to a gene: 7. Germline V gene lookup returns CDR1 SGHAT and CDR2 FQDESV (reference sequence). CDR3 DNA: TGTGCCAGCAGCTGGGAGGGACAGGGGAGTTCCTACGAGCAGTACTTC. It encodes CASSWEGQGSSYEQYF.

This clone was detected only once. DNA of the CDR3: TGTGCCAGCAGCGTAGCTGACGTGGGCTATGGCTACACCTTC. Translated, it gives CASSVADVGYGYTF. The J gene is TRBJ1-2, the V gene TRBV9, with D unclear. V lost 0 bases, J lost 4 bases, and 10 bases lay in between. The CDR3 runs 14 residues. CDR1 SGDLS and CDR2 YYNGEE come from the germline V gene.

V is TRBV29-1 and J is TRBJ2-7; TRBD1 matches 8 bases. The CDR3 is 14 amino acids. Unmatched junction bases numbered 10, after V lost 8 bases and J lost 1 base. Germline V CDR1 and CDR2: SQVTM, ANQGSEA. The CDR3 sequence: CSPLGTGNSYEQYF. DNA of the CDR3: TGCAGCCCTCTCGGGACAGGTAATTCCTACGAGCAGTACTTC.

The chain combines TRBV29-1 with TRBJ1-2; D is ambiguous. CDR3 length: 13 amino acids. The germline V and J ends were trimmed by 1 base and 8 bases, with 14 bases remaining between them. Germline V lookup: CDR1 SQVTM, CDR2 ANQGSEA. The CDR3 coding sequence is TGCAGCGTTGAAGTCGGTAGTTTGGGAGGCTACACCTTC. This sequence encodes CSVEVGSLGGYTF.

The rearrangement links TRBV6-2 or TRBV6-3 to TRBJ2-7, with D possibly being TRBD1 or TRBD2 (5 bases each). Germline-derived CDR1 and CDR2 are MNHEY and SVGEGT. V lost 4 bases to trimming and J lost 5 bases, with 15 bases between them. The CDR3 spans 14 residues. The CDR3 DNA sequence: TGTGCCAGCAGTTGGGGGAACCTTTCGGACGAGCAGTACTTC. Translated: CASSWGNLSDEQYF.

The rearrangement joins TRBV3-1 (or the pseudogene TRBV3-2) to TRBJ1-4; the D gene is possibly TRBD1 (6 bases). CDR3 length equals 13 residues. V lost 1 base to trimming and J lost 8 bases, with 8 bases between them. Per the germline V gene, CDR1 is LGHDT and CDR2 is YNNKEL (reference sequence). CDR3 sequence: CASSQARGEKLFF. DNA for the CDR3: TGTGCCAGCAGCCAAGCCAGGGGCGAAAAACTGTTTTTT.

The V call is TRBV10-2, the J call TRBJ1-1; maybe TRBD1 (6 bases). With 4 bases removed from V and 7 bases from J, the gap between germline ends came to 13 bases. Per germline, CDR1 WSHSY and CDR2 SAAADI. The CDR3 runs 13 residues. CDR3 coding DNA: TGCGCCAGCAGTGGAGAGACAGGTAATGAAGCTTTCTTT. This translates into CASSGETGNEAFF.

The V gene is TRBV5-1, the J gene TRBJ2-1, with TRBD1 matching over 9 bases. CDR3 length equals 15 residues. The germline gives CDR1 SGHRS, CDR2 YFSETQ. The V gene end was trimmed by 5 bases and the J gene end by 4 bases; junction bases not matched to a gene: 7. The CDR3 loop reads CASSSTGGNYNEQFF. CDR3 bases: TGCGCCAGCAGTTCGACAGGGGGTAATTACAATGAGCAGTTCTTC. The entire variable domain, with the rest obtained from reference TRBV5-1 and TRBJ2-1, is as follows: KAGVTQTPRYLIKTRGQQVTLSCSPISGHRSVSWYQQTPGQGLQFLFEYFSETQRNKGNFPGRFSGRQFSNSRSEMNVSTLELGDSALYLCASSSTGGNYNEQFFGPGTRLTVL.

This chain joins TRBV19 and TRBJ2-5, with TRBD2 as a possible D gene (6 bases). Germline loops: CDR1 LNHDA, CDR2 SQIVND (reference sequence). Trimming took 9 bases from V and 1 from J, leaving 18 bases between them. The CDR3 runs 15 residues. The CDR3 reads CASGRRPAGQETQYF. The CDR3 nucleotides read TGTGCCAGCGGTAGGCGGCCAGCGGGCCAAGAGACCCAGTACTTC.

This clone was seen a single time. In nucleotides, the CDR3 is TGTGCCAGCGGCAGGGACTATGGCTACACCTTC. This encodes CASGRDYGYTF. V is TRBV2 and J is TRBJ1-2; possibly TRBD1 for D (5 bases). From germline, CDR1 is SNHLY and CDR2 FYNNEI. Trimming pared 8 bases from V and 3 bases from J, leaving 7 bases between. This CDR3 has 11 residues.

The CDR3 region has the DNA TGTGCCAGCAGTTACGGGCTAGCGGGGATAGATACGCAGTATTTT. The encoded protein is CASSYGLAGIDTQYF. The V and J genes are TRBV6-5 and TRBJ2-3, with 9 bases matching TRBD2. Trimming removed 2 bases from V and 5 bases from J; junction bases left unmatched: 5. CDR1 MNHEY and CDR2 SVGAGI come from the germline V gene. CDR3 length: 15 residues.

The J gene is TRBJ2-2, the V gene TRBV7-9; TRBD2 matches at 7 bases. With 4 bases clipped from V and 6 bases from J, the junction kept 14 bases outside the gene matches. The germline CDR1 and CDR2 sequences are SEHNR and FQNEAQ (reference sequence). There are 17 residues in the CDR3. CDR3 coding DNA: TGTGCCAGCAGCTCGAACCGACTAGCCTGGCGAGCCGGGGAGCTGTTTTTT. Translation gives CASSSNRLAWRAGELFF.

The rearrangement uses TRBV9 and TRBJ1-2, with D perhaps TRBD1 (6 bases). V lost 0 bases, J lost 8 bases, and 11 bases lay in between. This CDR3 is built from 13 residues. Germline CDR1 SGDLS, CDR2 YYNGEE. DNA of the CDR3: TGTGCCAGCAGCGTAGTTGCAGGGGAAGGCTACACCTTC. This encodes CASSVVAGEGYTF.

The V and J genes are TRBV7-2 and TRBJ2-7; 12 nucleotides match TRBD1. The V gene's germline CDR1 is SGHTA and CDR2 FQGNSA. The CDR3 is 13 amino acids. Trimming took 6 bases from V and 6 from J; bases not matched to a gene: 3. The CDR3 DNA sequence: TGTGCCAGCAGTCGGGACAGGGGGCGCGAGCAGTACTTC. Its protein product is CASSRDRGREQYF.

CDR3 sequence reads: CASSSLRHFSYEQYF. The CDR3 DNA reads as TGTGCCAGCAGCTCCTTACGACACTTCTCCTACGAGCAGTACTTC. The rearrangement links TRBV11-2 to TRBJ2-7, with D unresolved. V lost 4 bases and J lost 0, with 13 bases in between. Per the germline V gene, CDR1 is SGHAT and CDR2 is FQNNGV. The CDR3 is made up of 15 amino acids.

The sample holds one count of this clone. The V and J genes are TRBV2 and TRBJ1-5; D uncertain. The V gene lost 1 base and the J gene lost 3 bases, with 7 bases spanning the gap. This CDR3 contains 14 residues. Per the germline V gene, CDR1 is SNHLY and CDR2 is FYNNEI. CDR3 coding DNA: TGTGCCAGCAGTGAAGGAGGGCTCAATCAGCCCCAGCATTTT. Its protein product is CASSEGGLNQPQHF.

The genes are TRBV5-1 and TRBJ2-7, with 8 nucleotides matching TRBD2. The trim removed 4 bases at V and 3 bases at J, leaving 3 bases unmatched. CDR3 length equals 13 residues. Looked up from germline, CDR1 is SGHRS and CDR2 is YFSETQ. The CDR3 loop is CASSREGVYEQYF. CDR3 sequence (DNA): TGCGCCAGCAGCCGGGAGGGGGTCTACGAGCAGTACTTC.

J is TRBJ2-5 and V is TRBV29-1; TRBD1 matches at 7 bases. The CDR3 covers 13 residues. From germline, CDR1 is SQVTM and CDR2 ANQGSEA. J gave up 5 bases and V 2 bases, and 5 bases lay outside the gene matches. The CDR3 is CSVEIGGGETQYF. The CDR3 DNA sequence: TGCAGCGTTGAAATAGGGGGCGGGGAGACCCAGTACTTC.

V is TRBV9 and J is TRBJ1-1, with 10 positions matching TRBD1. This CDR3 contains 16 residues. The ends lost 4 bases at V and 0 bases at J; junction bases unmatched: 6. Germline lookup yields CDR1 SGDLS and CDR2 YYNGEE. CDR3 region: CASSPRTGGLNTEAFF. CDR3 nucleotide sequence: TGTGCCAGCAGCCCTCGGACAGGGGGGTTGAACACTGAAGCTTTCTTT.